This T cell receptor beta chain came from a study of cytomegalovirus exposure and HLA in healthy donors. Study outcomes and limitations: It was reportedly the case that the classifier diagnosed cytomegalovirus status with high specificity and sensitivity. Confirmation was obtained in vitro that a few CMV-associated chains are specific for CMV antigens. Cytomegalovirus association was listed for about 160 TCR beta chains.

Profiling relied on immunoSEQ multiplex PCR, and the TCRdb table lists in-frame clones only, not all of them. The sample lists more than 150,000 clones; around 81% were seen once. Germline CDR1 reads MGHRA; CDR2 reads YSYEKL. Trimming removed 2 bases from V and 8 bases from J, with 15 bases in between. This CDR3 has 15 amino acids. As regards this clone: The antigen is unknown.

The sequence derives from a woman younger than 30 in good health and CMV-seropositive. The sequenced material came from PBMCs. The chain uses TRBV4-1 and TRBJ1-4; a weak D match, TRBD1 (6 bases). CDR3 nucleotides: TGCGCCAGCAGCCAACTCCACAGGGCACCCGAAAAACTGTTTTTT. Translating gives CASSQLHRAPEKLFF.